Following are 6 T cell receptor beta chains from one sample sequenced in a study of CD8 T cells in ankylosing spondylitis. What these receptors recognize is not known. TCRdb recomputed calls from the 5' RACE reads with MiXCR, one row per CDR3 protein. The sample consists of 750,000 to 850,000 distinct CDR3 sequences, about 10% of them appearing once. Whole-study findings and limits: A TCR beta motif of 7 to 9 highly homologous variants seemed to mark ankylosing spondylitis blood.

Sequencing was done on a sample of blood, either unsorted or a sorted T cell fraction (not recorded which). These receptor sequences come from a male donor with ankylosing spondylitis.

This clonotype has more than one count but fewer than ten. J is TRBJ2-6 and V is TRBV10-3, with D possibly matching TRBD2 (6 bases). The V end lost 6 bases, the J end lost 0 bases, and 6 bases lay between the germline ends. This CDR3 has 14 residues. Germline V gene sequence: CDR1 ENHRY, CDR2 SYGVKD. The CDR3 sequence is CAISGGSGANVLTF. CDR3 coding DNA: TGTGCCATCAGCGGGGGCTCTGGGGCCAACGTCCTGACTTTC.

This clonotype came up many times. The V and J genes are TRBV29-1 and TRBJ2-7, with 7 bases that match TRBD1. V was pared by 1 base and J by 5 bases, with 8 bases of the junction left unmatched. CDR1 SQVTM and CDR2 ANQGSEA come from the germline V gene. There are 14 residues in the CDR3. CDR3 nucleotides: TGCAGCGTTGAAGTGTCAGGGGGACCTAACGAGCAGTACTTC. Translating it yields CSVEVSGGPNEQYF.

The table lists this clonotype with a few counts. V and J are TRBV6-5 and TRBJ2-2, with D possibly TRBD2 on 5 matching bases. The CDR3 length is 13 residues. From germline, CDR1 is MNHEY and CDR2 SVGAGI. V was pared by 4 bases and J by 10 bases, with 13 bases between. CDR3 sequence: CASSWLASPELFF. CDR3 DNA sequence: TGTGCCAGCAGTTGGCTAGCCTCTCCGGAGCTGTTTTTT.

This chain uses TRBV5-1 with TRBJ2-1; 16 bases agree with TRBD2. The CDR3 length is 18 residues. The V and J ends lost 3 bases and 3 bases, in that order; junction bases with no gene match: 6. CDR1 is SGHRS and CDR2 is YFSETQ in the germline V gene. The CDR3 here is CASSWGLAGGSVYNEQFF. CDR3 coding DNA: TGCGCCAGCAGCTGGGGACTAGCGGGAGGGTCTGTCTACAATGAGCAGTTCTTC.

The rearrangement uses TRBV10-3 and TRBJ2-3; no clear D. Trimming cost V 2 bases and J 7 bases, with 10 bases left between them. Per the germline V gene, CDR1 is ENHRY and CDR2 is SYGVKD. The CDR3 extends over 13 amino acids. CDR3 in amino acids: CAISEATLYTQYF. As DNA, the CDR3 is TGTGCCATCAGTGAGGCTACATTATATACGCAGTATTTT.

This clonotype was detected many times. This chain connects TRBV27 to TRBJ2-1; D is unresolved. Trimming cost V 4 bases and J 0 bases, with 13 bases left between them. There are 16 residues in the CDR3. CDR1 is MNHEY and CDR2 is SMNVEV in the germline V gene (reference sequence). CDR3: CASSSYWSSSYNEQFF. The CDR3 nucleotides are TGTGCCAGCAGTTCTTATTGGAGTAGCTCCTACAATGAGCAGTTCTTC.